This TCR beta chain was identified in a study of blood T cell repertoires in COVID-19. This CDR3 is 13 amino acids long. V lost 0 bases, J lost 7 bases, and 10 bases lay in between. The germline V gene has CDR1 SGHNT and CDR2 YYREEE (reference sequence). Original analysis: Amplification from reference gene primers served as the basis for estimated nucleated cell counts. Sequenced by immunoSEQ multiplex PCR; TCRdb stores in-frame clones only, minus some. V, J and clone size derive from that table, while D and trimming were established from the DNA sequence. The table records roughly 150,000 clones, about 87% of them present only once.

Sequencing was performed on peripheral blood. The receptor's source is a woman aged 80 or over with COVID-19, enrolled during active disease. V and J are TRBV5-4 and TRBJ1-2; possibly TRBD1 for D (6 bases). The CDR3 bases are TGTGCCAGCAGCTTGGCAGGGGAGGGTGGCTACACCTTC. Protein product: CASSLAGEGGYTF.